Listed below are T cell receptor beta chains from one sample, sequenced in a study of blood T cells in healthy people across ages. TCRdb ran MiXCR on the 5' RACE reads and lists one entry per CDR3 protein. Of more than 800,000 distinct CDR3 sequences in the sample, more than 40% were seen once. Source material: blood. The receptors shown here come from a woman aged 60-75 years in good health. Each CDR3 is given with its conserved first and last residue. A D gene is named only where the DNA matches it firmly.

>TRBD1|TRBV11-2
CASSRGLRDLADTQYF
>.|TRBV7-9
CASSPPNQVEKLFF
>TRBD1|TRBV30
CAWSTGTGFTEQYF
>TRBD1|TRBV29-1
CSVPGQGAYGYTF
>TRBD2|TRBV20-1
CSASAGTSGYNEQFF
>TRBD2|TRBV7-9
CASSSRTSGRLHSYEQYF
>.|TRBV7-3
CASSLTPDRGETQYF
>TRBD2|TRBV9
CASSGGSSGRAGDTQYF
>.|TRBV7-9
CASSLGPRLSTDTQYF
>TRBD2|TRBV28
CASSFDGGFMYNTQYF
>.|TRBV5-6
CASSTGRSVYEQYF
>TRBD1|TRBV12-3/TRBV12-4
CASSRDREKTDTQYF
>.|TRBV12-3/TRBV12-4
CASSPSIRTYEQYF
>.|TRBV9
CASSVDARVARGETQYF
>.|TRBV20-1
CSARAGGAFGYTF
>.|TRBV18
CASSRGEGPQHF
>TRBD2|TRBV7-9
CASSPPPTSGSSYNEQFF